The clone carrying this T cell receptor beta chain was seen only once. The antigen is not known. Germline CDR1 is SGHTA and CDR2 is FQGTGA. This CDR3 comprises 15 residues. The germline V and J ends were trimmed by 5 bases and 0 bases, with 8 bases remaining between them. The entry originates in a study of vaccination effects on CD4 cells after COVID-19. Study results and caveats: Researchers report that only 1 of 255 vaccine-induced clones in healthy vaccinees cross-reacted with common cold coronaviruses. Convalescent patients were scarce, and early post-infection timepoints were absent.

TCRdb keeps only in-frame clones here, not all; method: immunoSEQ multiplex PCR. The table records about 60,000 clones, 80% to 90% of them present only once. Antigen-specific CD4+ T cells were expanded (with viral peptide pools) by the ViraFEST assay ahead of sequencing. Culture lasted about 10 days before CD4+ T cell isolation. Wells of a few million PBMC each were grown with roughly 10 IU/ml IL-2 and about 9.6 ug/ml peptides. This chain connects TRBV7-3 to TRBJ2-6; no definite D call. Sequences were derived from CD4+ T cells from PBMCs cultured with HCoV-229E spike peptides, sampled before COVID-19 vaccination. The TCR originated in a human donor who received a COVID-19 vaccine. In DNA form, the CDR3 reads TGTGCCAGCAGCAGATCAGCCTCTGGGGCCAACGTCCTGACTTTC. Translation gives CASSRSASGANVLTF.